This passage covers 22 T cell receptor beta chains from one sample sequenced in a study of T cell responses to AZD1222 COVID-19 vaccine. Produced via immunoSEQ multiplex PCR; TCRdb's table is partial and in-frame only. Found here are 120,000 or so clones, 88% of them singletons; the top ten hold 18%. The specimen was peripheral blood, collected on day 0 of MenACWY control vaccination. These receptors all come from an adult in good health.

The J gene is TRBJ1-5, the V gene TRBV18; maybe TRBD1 (6 bases). The germline V and J ends were trimmed by 3 bases and 5 bases, with 11 bases remaining between them. Germline CDR1 KGHSH, CDR2 LQKENI. CDR3 length equals 14 residues. The DNA for the CDR3 is TGTGCCAGCTCACCTAGACAGGCATATCAGCCCCAGCATTTT. It specifies CASSPRQAYQPQHF.

The V call is TRBV10-2, the J call TRBJ2-7, with 8 bases identical to TRBD2. V was clipped by 10 bases and J by 0 bases; unmatched bases: 14. From germline, CDR1 is WSHSY and CDR2 SAAADI. The CDR3 totals 16 residues. CDR3: CATKRSLAGNSYEQYF. Here the CDR3 DNA reads TGCGCCACAAAACGCAGCCTAGCGGGCAACTCCTACGAGCAGTACTTC.

The V and J genes are TRBV28 and TRBJ1-6; D is uncertain. This CDR3 has 13 residues. The V gene lost 8 bases and the J gene lost 9 bases, with 14 bases spanning the gap. The V gene's germline CDR1 is MDHEN and CDR2 SYDVKM. The CDR3 loop is CASFIGIGSPLHF. Here the CDR3 DNA reads TGTGCCAGCTTTATAGGGATCGGTTCACCCCTCCACTTT.

The chain couples TRBV5-1 to TRBJ2-7; TRBD1 or TRBD2 may be the D gene (5 bases each). Germline V CDR1 and CDR2: SGHRS, YFSETQ. Trimming left V 1 base short and J 6 bases short, with 14 bases between. CDR3 length equals 14 residues. The CDR3 sequence is CASSLSGPSFEQYF. The CDR3 DNA follows: TGCGCCAGCAGCTTGTCGGGACCGTCTTTCGAGCAGTACTTC.

The rearrangement links TRBV11-1 to TRBJ2-2; D may be TRBD2 (6 bases). V lost 5 bases, J lost 5 bases, and 15 bases lay in between. Germline V gene data show CDR1 as SGHAT and CDR2 as FQDESV (reference sequence). The CDR3 length is 15 residues. The CDR3 DNA reads as TGTGCCAGCAGCGGGGGGACGAGATCAACCGGGGAGCTGTTTTTT. Translating it yields CASSGGTRSTGELFF.

This chain links TRBV11-2 with TRBJ2-7, with 13 bases lining up with TRBD2. From germline, CDR1 is SGHAT and CDR2 FQNNGV. There are 17 residues in the CDR3. V lost 5 bases and J lost 3; bases outside the gene matches: 10. The CDR3 loop reads CASSTLKGTSGIYEQYF. As DNA, the CDR3 is TGTGCCAGCAGCACCCTGAAAGGGACTAGCGGGATCTACGAGCAGTACTTC.

The chain's CDR3 is CASSLDGGAGTEAFF. CDR3 DNA sequence: TGTGCCAGCAGCTTGGATGGGGGCGCGGGCACTGAAGCTTTCTTT. The chain recombines TRBV5-6 with TRBJ1-1, with D possibly TRBD1 on 6 matching bases. This CDR3 comprises 15 residues. Trimming removed 0 bases from V and 4 bases from J, with 13 bases in between. Germline lookup yields CDR1 SGHDT and CDR2 YYEEEE.

This sequence joins TRBV6-5 and TRBJ2-7; 9 bases agree with TRBD2. J gave up 1 base and V 8 bases, and 9 bases lay outside the gene matches. CDR1 is MNHEY, CDR2 SVGAGI, per germline. The CDR3 contains 15 residues. The CDR3 bases are TGTGCCAGCGGGAAACGGCTAGCGGGATCCTACGAGCAGTACTTC. Translated, it gives CASGKRLAGSYEQYF.

In this sample, this clone turned up a few times. The junction does not match germline at one end; this may be a read error. The chain recombines TRBV10-3 with TRBJ2-2; possible D gene TRBD1, 6 bases. The CDR3 totals 16 residues. Germline CDR1 ENHRY, CDR2 SYGVKD. The CDR3 reads CAISEFDRSGTGELFF. In DNA form, the CDR3 reads TGTGCCATCAGCGAGTTCGACAGGTCGGGCACCGGGGAGCTGTTTTTT.

The chain recombines TRBV10-2 with TRBJ2-7; TRBD1 aligns across 9 bases. CDR3 length: 15 amino acids. The germline V gene encodes CDR1 WSHSY and CDR2 SAAADI. Losses at the gene ends were 7 bases for V and 2 bases for J; bases not matched to a gene: 9. The CDR3 loop is CASTFRDREAYEQYF. The CDR3 DNA reads TGCGCCAGCACCTTCCGGGACAGGGAGGCCTACGAGCAGTACTTC.

The V gene is TRBV30, the J gene TRBJ2-7; D not certain. The V end was cut by 4 bases, the J end by 5 bases, with 18 bases between. The CDR3 is made up of 14 amino acids. Germline CDR1 and CDR2: GTSNPN and SVGIG (reference sequence). CDR3 protein: CAWTPEIPPNEQYF. The CDR3 DNA sequence: TGTGCCTGGACACCGGAGATCCCCCCCAACGAGCAGTACTTC.

The V gene is TRBV28, the J gene TRBJ2-3, with no clear D. The V end was cut by 10 bases, the J end by 0 bases, with 8 bases between. CDR1 is MDHEN and CDR2 is SYDVKM in the germline V gene. This CDR3 is built from 12 residues. The CDR3 protein is CATGRSTDTQYF. For the CDR3, the DNA is TGTGCCACCGGACGTAGCACAGATACGCAGTATTTT.

This rearrangement joins TRBV7-3 to TRBJ2-1, with 7 bases aligning to TRBD2. The germline V gene has CDR1 SGHTA and CDR2 FQGTGA. This CDR3 has 16 residues. J gave up 0 bases and V 4 bases, and 6 bases lay outside the gene matches. The CDR3 DNA sequence: TGTGCCAGCAGCTCCAATGAGCGGGGCTCCTACAATGAGCAGTTCTTC. Protein: CASSSNERGSYNEQFF. The variable domain in full, with the rest retrieved from reference TRBV7-3 and TRBJ2-1, is GAGVSQTPSNKVTEKGKYVELRCDPISGHTALYWYRQSLGQGPEFLIYFQGTGAADDSGLPNDRFFAVRPEGSVSTLKIQRTERGDSAVYLCASSSNERGSYNEQFFGPGTRLTVL.

The chain joins TRBV18 to TRBJ2-7, with D possibly matching TRBD1 (5 bases). Germline V gives CDR1 KGHSH, CDR2 LQKENI. The ends were cut back, 1 base at V and 5 bases at J, with 6 bases in the middle. This CDR3 has 12 amino acids. In DNA, the CDR3 is TGTGCCAGCTCACCACTAGGGGACGAGCAGTACTTC. Amino acid sequence: CASSPLGDEQYF.

This sequence joins TRBV14 and TRBJ2-7; 8 bases agree with TRBD2. This CDR3 has 16 amino acids. The V and J ends lost 0 bases and 6 bases, in that order; junction bases with no gene match: 10. The germline CDR1 and CDR2 sequences are SGHDN and FVKESK. The CDR3 region is CASSQEMGLGDREQYF. The CDR3 coding sequence is TGTGCCAGCAGCCAAGAGATGGGACTAGGAGACCGCGAGCAGTACTTC.

This sequence joins TRBV5-5 and TRBJ2-7; 9 nucleotides line up with TRBD2. The trim removed 5 bases at V and 0 bases at J, leaving 3 bases unmatched. This CDR3 has 14 residues. From germline, CDR1 is SGHKS and CDR2 YYEKEE (reference sequence). CDR3 residues: CASRFSGSSYEQYF. The CDR3 DNA reads as TGTGCCAGCAGGTTTAGCGGGAGCTCCTACGAGCAGTACTTC.

The V and J genes are TRBV28 and TRBJ2-1; D is unclear. Trimming cost V 5 bases and J 7 bases, with 21 bases left between them. CDR3 length: 16 amino acids. Germline V lookup: CDR1 MDHEN, CDR2 SYDVKM. CDR3 in amino acids: CASSALGSSGPNEQFF. The DNA for the CDR3 is TGTGCCAGCAGTGCGCTCGGTTCTTCAGGTCCAAATGAGCAGTTCTTC.

The chain combines TRBV7-3 with TRBJ2-1; 9 bases map to TRBD2. Germline V lookup: CDR1 SGHTA, CDR2 FQGTGA. After removal of 3 bases from V and 8 bases from J, the junction contained 8 bases not matched to a gene. The CDR3 covers 15 residues. The CDR3 sequence is CASSFQGLAMDEQFF. In DNA, the CDR3 is TGTGCCAGCAGCTTTCAGGGACTAGCCATGGATGAGCAGTTCTTC.

This chain connects TRBV27 to TRBJ2-7; possibly TRBD1 for D (6 bases). CDR3 length equals 15 residues. Trimming took 3 bases from V and 3 from J, leaving 15 bases between them. The germline V gene has CDR1 MNHEY and CDR2 SMNVEV (reference sequence). The CDR3 spells CASSFAGDGYYEQYF. CDR3 bases: TGTGCCAGCAGTTTTGCAGGGGATGGTTACTACGAGCAGTACTTC.

The chain links TRBV28 to TRBJ1-1, with unresolved D. This CDR3 spans 13 amino acids. Germline-derived CDR1 and CDR2 are MDHEN and SYDVKM. V was pared by 4 bases and J by 2 bases, with 8 bases between. CDR3 sequence (DNA): TGTGCCAGCAGTTCGGAGCTCAACACTGAAGCTTTCTTT. It specifies CASSSELNTEAFF.

The chain has TRBV5-1 and TRBJ2-7; 9 bases align to TRBD2. With 2 bases clipped from V and 2 bases from J, the junction kept 2 bases outside the gene matches. The germline V gene encodes CDR1 SGHRS and CDR2 YFSETQ. This CDR3 has 14 amino acids. The CDR3 DNA sequence: TGCGCCAGCAGCTTAGCGGGAGGACCCTACGAGCAGTACTTC. Amino acid sequence: CASSLAGGPYEQYF.

The rearrangement uses TRBV19 and TRBJ1-5; TRBD1 agrees at 7 bases. The CDR3 sequence is 14 residues long. Germline CDR1 and CDR2: LNHDA and SQIVND (reference sequence). Germline trimming cut 6 bases from V and 6 bases from J; bases unmatched to any gene: 8. CDR3 nucleotides: TGTGCCAGTAGCACGACAGGGAAGGGTCAGCCCCAGCATTTT. It yields the protein CASSTTGKGQPQHF.